This TCR beta chain emerged from a study of OX40 agonist ivuxolimab in advanced cancers. The data were produced by immunoSEQ multiplex PCR, yet TCRdb's version contains in-frame clones alone and is incomplete. Here the sample spans under 75,000 clones, about 86% being singletons. Study findings and constraints: Partial responders dosed at 0.1-3.0 mg/kg displayed clonal expansion ranking among the lowest.

Per germline, CDR1 LNHDA and CDR2 SQIVND (reference sequence). The CDR3 covers 15 residues. The ends lost 1 base at V and 1 base at J; junction bases unmatched: 3. Concerning this clone itself: Its antigen remains unknown.

This sample comprised CD4+ or CD8+ T cells sorted from blood, obtained in a trial of the OX40 agonist ivuxolimab. The V gene is TRBV19, the J gene TRBJ2-7, with 8 bases matching TRBD2. The receptor was derived from an adult with an advanced solid tumor such as melanoma, head and neck, liver or kidney cancer. CDR3 region: CASSIAREGSYEQYF. The DNA for the CDR3 is TGTGCCAGTAGTATAGCCCGGGAGGGATCCTACGAGCAGTACTTC.